A single sample gave rise to the 2 T cell receptor beta chains below, sequenced in a study of monozygotic twins with inflammatory bowel disease. TCRdb reprocessed the 5' RACE reads and keeps a single row for each CDR3 protein, giving no DNA. The sample totals roughly 330,000 distinct CDR3 sequences. The sequenced sample consisted of blood. These receptors were collected from a human donor with ulcerative colitis or Crohn's disease, or a healthy co-twin of an affected twin (not recorded which).

The rearrangement joins TRBV29-1 to TRBJ2-7; lacking DNA, the TRBD2 call made by TCRdb goes unchecked. In germline, CDR1 is SQVTM, CDR2 ANQGSEA. This CDR3 contains 14 residues. CDR3 loop: CSVGLAGDPYEQYF.

The chain uses TRBV5-1 and TRBJ2-3; lacking DNA, the TRBD1 call made by TCRdb goes unchecked. The CDR3 has 15 residues. The germline CDR1 and CDR2 sequences are SGHRS and YFSETQ. The CDR3 sequence is CASSLERGGTDTQYF. Filled out from reference TRBV5-1 and TRBJ2-3, the complete variable domain reads KAGVTQTPRYLIKTRGQQVTLSCSPISGHRSVSWYQQTPGQGLQFLFEYFSETQRNKGNFPGRFSGRQFSNSRSEMNVSTLELGDSALYLCASSLERGGTDTQYFGPGTRLTVL.